The TCR beta chain under discussion was sequenced for a study of T cell changes during pregnancy in multiple sclerosis. CDR3 length: 14 amino acids. Per the germline V gene, CDR1 is ENHRY and CDR2 is SYGVKD. V lost 1 base to trimming and J lost 0 bases, with 7 bases between them. TCRdb's copy holds only in-frame clones and misses some; the assay was immunoSEQ multiplex PCR. The sample comprises tens of thousands of clones, 91% of which are singletons, and about 0.31% rests with the top ten. The rearrangement links TRBV10-3 to TRBJ2-7, with D possibly being TRBD2 (6 bases). This specimen consisted of CD4+ T cells from peripheral blood mononuclear cells, obtained in the third trimester of pregnancy. The clonotype comes from a female donor in good health, enrolled as a control in a pregnancy study. The CDR3 DNA reads TGTGCCATCAGTGAGTACGGGGGCTCCTACGAGCAGTACTTC. It specifies CAISEYGGSYEQYF.